This T cell receptor beta chain was sequenced in a study of identical twins. Template switching created a universal primer site, and the cDNA included unique molecular identifiers. Each CDR3 protein is one row after TCRdb ran MiXCR on the 5' RACE reads. The repertoire holds 1.5 million to 2 million distinct CDR3 sequences, with under 35% as singletons. The CDR3 is made up of 16 amino acids. V gave up 4 bases and J gave up 5 bases; unmatched junction bases: 7. Germline loops: CDR1 ENHRY, CDR2 SYGVKD. Source material: cord blood. The chain recombines TRBV10-3 with TRBJ2-1; TRBD2 aligns across 11 bases. The clonotype originates from a newborn girl in good health. The CDR3 bases are TGTGCCATCAGTGTCACTAGCGGGAGTGTAGACAATGAGCAGTTCTTC. It is translated as CAISVTSGSVDNEQFF.